This TCR beta chain came from a study of a mutant IDH1 vaccine in newly diagnosed glioma. The CDR3 extends over 15 amino acids. From germline, CDR1 is SQVTM and CDR2 ANQGSEA. The V gene end was trimmed by 3 bases and the J gene end by 3 bases; junction bases not matched to a gene: 7. With respect to this clone: Antigen: not known.

Specified time point: week 5, during vaccination. What each vaccine dose contained was 300 ug of mutant IDH1 20-mer peptide, accompanied by topical imiquimod. Assay: immunoSEQ multiplex PCR; the TCRdb copy retains only in-frame clones and omits some. The data show about 54,000 clones, 80% to 85% seen once. The TCR sequence derives from a man aged 25-45 years with glioma. This chain connects TRBV29-1 to TRBJ1-1; 10 nucleotides match TRBD1. Here the sequenced sample was PBMCs, taken from a glioma patient whose treatment included an IDH1 peptide vaccine. The CDR3 reads CSVDLRQGAYTEAFF. CDR3 sequence (DNA): TGCAGCGTTGACCTAAGACAGGGGGCCTACACTGAAGCTTTCTTT.